A selection of T cell receptor beta chains follows, all from one sample in a study of cytomegalovirus exposure and HLA in healthy donors. Measured with immunoSEQ multiplex PCR; TCRdb has only the in-frame clones, and not every one. The table includes fewer than 140,000 clones, about 70% detected once. Sequenced material: PBMCs. These receptors were taken from a female donor in good health and CMV-seronegative. CDR3s include the opening cysteine and the closing phenylalanine or tryptophan. Fields, in order: D gene, J gene, clone size, V gene, CDR3 protein, CDR3 DNA. D genes are given only for firm matches. Clone size is stated in some rows and not others, as once, few, many or a class when expanded.

. TRBJ2-1 few TRBV9 CASSVGVGSGNEQFF TGTGCCAGCAGCGTAGGAGTCGGTAGCGGCAATGAGCAGTTCTTC
TRBD1 TRBJ2-5 . TRBV27 CASSPGRGTARWTQYF TGTGCCAGCAGTCCCGGAAGAGGGACAGCAAGATGGACCCAGTACTTC
TRBD2 TRBJ2-1 . TRBV9 CASSVGGGRYYNEQFF TGTGCCAGCAGCGTAGGGGGGGGTCGTTATTACAATGAGCAGTTCTTC
TRBD2 TRBJ2-5 . TRBV18 CASSPLALTSGQQETQYF TGTGCCAGCTCACCCCTCGCCCTCACTAGCGGCCAACAAGAGACCCAGTACTTC
TRBD2 TRBJ2-3 . TRBV10-2 CASSGAGAADTQYF TGCGCCAGCAGTGGGGCGGGAGCCGCAGATACGCAGTATTTT
TRBD2 TRBJ2-1 . TRBV10-3 CAISAAGTRVDEQFF TGTGCCATCAGTGCAGCCGGGACTAGAGTCGATGAGCAGTTCTTC
. TRBJ2-5 . TRBV27 CASKGGQFGETQYF TGTGCCAGCAAGGGGGGGCAGTTTGGAGAGACCCAGTACTTC
TRBD1 TRBJ1-2 . TRBV28 CASSPAGQIYGYTF TGTGCCAGCAGTCCCGCGGGACAGATCTATGGCTACACCTTC
. TRBJ2-5 . TRBV27 CASSLSTGRPQYF TGTGCCAGCAGTTTATCTACAGGGCGGCCCCAGTACTTC
. TRBJ2-2 . TRBV5-1 CASSLDPTNTGELFF TGCGCCAGCAGCTTGGACCCTACGAACACCGGGGAGCTGTTTTTT
. TRBJ2-5 . TRBV30 CAWRGGPPFQETQYF TGTGCCTGGAGGGGCGGGCCACCGTTCCAAGAGACCCAGTACTTC
. TRBJ2-3 . TRBV27 CASSLIYSTDTQYF TGTGCCAGCAGTTTAATTTACTCAACAGATACGCAGTATTTT
. TRBJ1-1 . TRBV5-1 CASSFDRGDTEAFF TGCGCCAGCAGCTTCGATCGGGGAGACACTGAAGCTTTCTTT
TRBD1 TRBJ2-5 . TRBV7-2 CASSLTGMETQYF TGTGCCAGCAGCTTGACAGGGATGGAGACCCAGTACTTC
. TRBJ1-2 . TRBV7-2 CASSLTTGPSGYTF TGTGCCAGCAGCTTAACGACAGGACCCAGTGGCTACACCTTC
TRBD2 TRBJ2-1 once TRBV5-1 CASSLVAGGPYEQFF TGCGCCAGCAGCTTGGTTGCGGGAGGGCCGTATGAGCAGTTCTTC
TRBD2 TRBJ2-7 few TRBV6-1 CASSGLAGSYEQYF TGTGCCAGCAGCGGACTAGCGGGCTCCTACGAGCAGTACTTC
TRBD2 TRBJ2-1 . TRBV10-3 CAISVVGLTRGGNEQFF TGTGCCATCAGTGTCGTGGGACTAACTCGGGGAGGCAATGAGCAGTTCTTC
. TRBJ1-1 . TRBV19 CASNRGTEAFF TGTGCCAGTAACCGGGGCACTGAAGCTTTCTTT
. TRBJ1-1 . TRBV25-1 CASSEWGRTEAFF TGTGCCAGCAGTGAATGGGGGAGGACTGAAGCTTTCTTT
TRBD1 TRBJ2-5 . TRBV9 CASSVGARDREETQYF TGTGCCAGCAGCGTAGGGGCCCGGGACAGGGAAGAGACCCAGTACTTC
TRBD2 TRBJ2-1 . TRBV6-5 CASSDLAGLYNEQFF TGTGCCAGCAGTGACTTAGCGGGCCTCTACAATGAGCAGTTCTTC
. TRBJ1-1 . TRBV10-3 CAISGSGTEAFF TGTGCCATCAGTGGATCGGGCACTGAAGCTTTCTTT
. TRBJ2-7 . TRBV29-1 CSVLTRQELTGEQYF TGCAGCGTCCTCACAAGACAAGAGTTAACAGGCGAGCAGTACTTC
TRBD1 TRBJ1-4 . TRBV5-1 CASSLGTGGSTTNEKLFF TGCGCCAGCAGCTTGGGAACAGGGGGCTCTACAACTAATGAAAAACTGTTTTTT
TRBD1 TRBJ2-1 . TRBV5-1 CASSFSGTGGGNEQFF TGCGCCAGCAGCTTCTCCGGGACAGGGGGCGGGAATGAGCAGTTCTTC
TRBD1 TRBJ2-6 once TRBV5-4 CASRSLGQGSSGANVLTF TGTGCCAGCAGAAGCCTGGGACAGGGGAGCTCTGGGGCCAACGTCCTGACTTTC
TRBD1 TRBJ2-4 . TRBV4-2 CASSQDRTGAKNIQYF TGTGCCAGCAGCCAAGATAGGACAGGGGCGAAAAACATTCAGTACTTC
TRBD1 TRBJ1-4 few TRBV30 CAWSAQVGTGDEKLFF TGTGCCTGGAGTGCCCAAGTTGGGACAGGGGATGAAAAACTGTTTTTT
TRBD2 TRBJ2-5 . TRBV7-2 CASSLSREGPRSQETQYF TGTGCCAGCAGCTTATCGCGGGAGGGCCCTCGATCCCAAGAGACCCAGTACTTC
TRBD2 TRBJ2-1 few TRBV18 CASSRALLAGKDEQFF TGTGCCAGCTCAAGAGCGTTACTAGCGGGAAAAGATGAGCAGTTCTTC
. TRBJ2-2 . TRBV7-9 CSGLGVVGELFF TGTTCCGGCCTAGGGGTTGTCGGGGAGCTGTTTTTT
. TRBJ1-2 . TRBV21-1 CASSPRNYGYTF TGTGCCAGCAGCCCTAGAAACTATGGCTACACCTTC